This TCR beta chain was captured in a study of T cell responses to AZD1222 COVID-19 vaccine (dated by TCRdb to 2020 to 2023). Turning to the overall study: Because spike-specific TCR depth and breadth did not differ between the two schedules, AZD1222 recipients who got a second dose at roughly 4 weeks were pooled with those who got a second dose at roughly 12 weeks. A total of just over 230 trial participants underwent TCR sequencing, of whom about 210 received two doses of AZD1222 and 26 received two doses of the MenACWY control vaccine. Enrollment into the trials was organized by age into subgroups of 18-55, 56-69 and 70-plus years, and those subgroups contained roughly 160, 29 and 62 TCR-sequenced participants, respectively. Study-level results and caveats: Spike-specific TCR breadth and depth rose significantly after two AZD1222 doses compared with day 0 and with MenACWY recipients. Because no day 14 peak-response samples were available, the repertoires could be characterized only after the peak T cell response. CD4 TCRs associated with the vaccine covered the entire spike protein, and the dominant responses were in regions 160-218 and 743-854. The 56-69-year group was small, and its depth increase did not reach significance, likely because of low power. Nearly half of unique spike-specific TCRs reportedly recognized epitopes outside regions mutated in the B.1.351 and B.1.1.7 variants. Conclusions about previously exposed vaccinees are limited because only six or seven AZD1222 recipients were SARS-CoV-2 seropositive at baseline. Participants were mostly white British and included more females than males, and it was suggested by the authors that clonal diversity may have been underestimated.

The CDR3 regions of human TCRbeta chains were analyzed by immunosequencing. Concerning the study's data processing: TCRs in the repertoires were matched against a reference library of SARS-CoV-2-specific TCRs that had been generated with the MIRA antigen-specificity platform. Breadth was defined as the fraction of unique TCRs that were SARS-CoV-2-associated, and depth was defined as the fraction of total T cells that were SARS-CoV-2-associated. Using the MIRA data, each spike-specific TCR was assigned both to the spike region to which the TCR was reactive and to a CD4 or CD8 class. Log10-transformed breadth and depth values were compared by one-way ANOVA with Sidak's multiple comparisons tests. In its TCRdb copy, this immuneACCESS table keeps in-frame sequences only and misses some clones. Where compared with another copy, unresolved V genes explain less than half of these, and the others have no known cause. V and J calls and clone size come straight from that table; D and trimming were deduced from the DNA. This sample holds 120,000 or so clones; 88% were observed only once. Clones ranked in the top ten supply 7.5% to 8% of the sample.

The germline V gene encodes CDR1 SGHRS and CDR2 YFSETQ. V trim: 3 bases; J trim: 2 bases; unmatched bases: 16. There are 19 amino acids in the CDR3, from cysteine to phenylalanine inclusive. The retained sequence is limited to the CDR3, 57 bases, with the frame set at the first base. A single count supports this clone. It lacks a known antigen. No base quality information exists; no much larger clone differs at one position. According to the study, the label for this sample's time point signals: baseline before first vaccination. Vaccinee samples were obtained from the UK trials COV001 and COV002, which included a single-blind randomized controlled phase 2/3 trial of AZD1222 (ChAdOx1 nCoV-19) in healthy adults. Trial participant PBMC samples were collected at day 0 and day 28 after the second dose for TCRbeta chain sequencing.

The source of this sequence is an adult in good health. The chain is assembled from TRBV5-1 and TRBJ2-2, with 7 bases matching TRBD2. Sequenced here: peripheral blood, sampled on day 0 of AZD1222 vaccination. The CDR3 has the sequence CASSSGLRPVGRNTGELFF. The DNA sequence reads TGCGCCAGCAGCTCGGGACTACGGCCCGTCGGGAGAAACACCGGGGAGCTGTTTTTT.